This TCR beta chain came from a study of CD8 T cells in ankylosing spondylitis. General study findings and limits: Disease-linked clones were reportedly significantly enriched in matched ankylosing spondylitis synovial fluid. Disease-linked clones proved CD8+ and comparatively uncommon in peripheral blood. Previous work reported some of these motif variants in the synovial fluid and blood of reactive arthritis.

Molecular-barcoded quantitative 5'-RACE produced these TCR beta libraries. TCRdb independently ran MiXCR on the 5' RACE reads; one entry per CDR3 protein. The table has about 350,000 distinct CDR3 sequences, more than 20% seen once. The CDR3 runs to 15 residues. The J segment lost 8 bases and the V segment lost 7 bases, leaving 12 bases of the junction unmatched. With respect to this clonotype: Its antigen is unidentified.

Sample: blood, either unsorted or a sorted T cell fraction (not recorded which). This receptor was obtained from a male donor with ankylosing spondylitis or in good health (not recorded which). The V and J genes are TRBV12-3 or TRBV12-4 and TRBJ1-4, with 8 bases fitting TRBD1. CDR3 DNA: TGTGCCAGCACCTCCCCGGGACAGGCCTCCGAAAAACTGTTTTTT. Amino acids: CASTSPGQASEKLFF.